These 24 T cell receptor beta chains came from one sample sequenced in a study of control samples from healthy donors and cancer patients. Assay: immunoSEQ multiplex PCR; the TCRdb copy retains only in-frame clones and omits some. The data hold some 120,000 clones, with about 91% observed a single time. The sample taken for sequencing was blood. These receptor sequences come from a man aged 18-30 years in good health.

J is TRBJ1-2 and V is TRBV19; 7 bases match TRBD1. This CDR3 spans 14 amino acids. Germline V gene sequence: CDR1 LNHDA, CDR2 SQIVND (reference sequence). After removal of 8 bases from V and 1 base from J, the junction contained 7 bases not matched to a gene. The CDR3, as DNA: TGTGCCAGTGCTGCCCGGGACAGTAACTATGGCTACACCTTC. Protein sequence: CASAARDSNYGYTF. Using reference TRBV19 and TRBJ1-2 for the parts outside the CDR3, the full variable domain is DGGITQSPKYLFRKEGQNVTLSCEQNLNHDAMYWYRQDPGQGLRLIYYSQIVNDFQKGDIAEGYSVSREKKESFPLTVTSAQKNPTAFYLCASAARDSNYGYTFGSGTRLTVV.

The rearrangement joins TRBV7-9 to TRBJ1-2; 8 bases are a match to TRBD1. Germline V gene lookup returns CDR1 SEHNR and CDR2 FQNEAQ (reference sequence). V trimming: 5 bases; J trimming: 3 bases; junction bases outside the gene matches: 5. The CDR3 has 14 residues. The CDR3 DNA follows: TGTGCCAGCAGCAACGACAGGGGCGACTATGGCTACACCTTC. Its protein is CASSNDRGDYGYTF.

The chain is built from TRBV2 and TRBJ1-5; 7 nucleotides match TRBD1. The germline V gene encodes CDR1 SNHLY and CDR2 FYNNEI. The CDR3 contains 15 residues. V was clipped by 3 bases and J by 5 bases; unmatched bases: 7. The CDR3 nucleotides are TGTGCCAGCAGTGAGAGACAGGGAGTTGATCAGCCCCAGCATTTT. Protein product: CASSERQGVDQPQHF.

V and J are TRBV12-3 or TRBV12-4 and TRBJ2-5, with no clear D. Between the trimmed V and J ends, which lost 5 bases and 7 bases, there was a span of 8 bases. The CDR3 extends over 11 amino acids. As DNA, the CDR3 is TGTGCCAGCAGTCAAAAGGGGACCCAGTACTTC. It encodes CASSQKGTQYF.

The rearrangement joins TRBV28 to TRBJ1-4, with TRBD1 identical over 10 bases. The CDR3 spans 13 residues. Losses at the gene ends were 8 bases for V and 11 bases for J; bases not matched to a gene: 8. Germline V gene lookup returns CDR1 MDHEN and CDR2 SYDVKM. The CDR3 loop reads CASRQGAIEKLFF. CDR3 DNA: TGTGCCAGCCGACAGGGGGCTATAGAGAAACTGTTTTTT.

The V and J genes are TRBV10-3 and TRBJ2-1, with TRBD2 matching 15 bases. V shed 8 bases and J 7 bases; nucleotides not matched to a gene: 0. Germline loops: CDR1 ENHRY, CDR2 SYGVKD. This CDR3 is 13 amino acids long. Here the CDR3 DNA reads TGTGCCATCGGACTAGCGGGGGGGAATGAGCAGTTCTTC. Translating gives CAIGLAGGNEQFF.

The J gene is TRBJ2-5, the V gene TRBV5-1, with D tentatively TRBD1 (5 bases). V lost 4 bases and J lost 1, with 5 bases in between. The CDR3 is 12 residues long. Germline-derived CDR1 and CDR2 are SGHRS and YFSETQ. The CDR3 DNA reads as TGCGCCAGCAGCGACAGCCAAGAGACCCAGTACTTC. Translated: CASSDSQETQYF.

CDR3 protein: CASSFLGDRGEKLFF. CDR3 DNA: TGTGCCAGCAGCTTCCTAGGGGACCGGGGTGAAAAACTGTTTTTT. The genes are TRBV6-5 and TRBJ1-4; D might be TRBD1 (5 bases). CDR3 length: 15 amino acids. The germline V and J ends were trimmed by 6 bases and 7 bases, with 18 bases remaining between them. Per the germline V gene, CDR1 is MNHEY and CDR2 is SVGAGI.

The chain uses TRBV18 and TRBJ2-1; D is unresolved. There are 14 residues in the CDR3. Germline V gene sequence: CDR1 KGHSH, CDR2 LQKENI. V shed 5 bases and J shed 5 bases, with 13 bases lying between them. CDR3 in amino acids: CASSFNGLDNEQFF. CDR3 nucleotides: TGTGCCAGCTCATTTAACGGCCTGGACAATGAGCAGTTCTTC.

The chain employs TRBV7-9 and TRBJ2-1, with 7 bases aligning to TRBD2. V shed 5 bases and J 10 bases; nucleotides not matched to a gene: 8. Germline lookup yields CDR1 SEHNR and CDR2 FQNEAQ (reference sequence). The CDR3 is 13 residues long. CDR3 protein: CASSRAGTGEQFF. As DNA, the CDR3 is TGTGCCAGCAGCCGAGCGGGAACAGGAGAGCAGTTCTTC.

The J gene is TRBJ2-7, the V gene TRBV29-1, with 10 positions matching TRBD2. CDR1 and CDR2 from the germline V gene are SQVTM and ANQGSEA. The CDR3 totals 18 residues. Losses at the gene ends were 5 bases for V and 7 bases for J; bases not matched to a gene: 23. CDR3 region: CSVLPGTGLAGARGEQYF. DNA for the CDR3: TGCAGCGTTCTCCCCGGGACAGGCCTAGCGGGGGCACGGGGGGAGCAGTACTTC.

The chain joins TRBV10-1 to TRBJ1-6; a weak D match, TRBD1 (6 bases). The germline V gene has CDR1 WNHNN and CDR2 SYGVQD (reference sequence). There are 13 residues in the CDR3. V lost 7 bases and J lost 5, with 9 bases in between. In DNA form, the CDR3 reads TGCGCCAGCAAGGACAGAGATAATTCACCCCTCCACTTT. Residues: CASKDRDNSPLHF.

The chain couples TRBV29-1 to TRBJ1-1; D gene ambiguous. The CDR3 length is 12 residues. The V end lost 4 bases, the J end lost 0 bases, and 6 bases lay between the germline ends. Germline values: CDR1 SQVTM, CDR2 ANQGSEA. CDR3 residues: CSVAQVNTEAFF. Written as DNA, the CDR3 is TGCAGCGTTGCGCAAGTGAACACTGAAGCTTTCTTT. Using reference TRBV29-1 and TRBJ1-1 for the parts outside the CDR3, the full variable domain is SAVISQKPSRDICQRGTSLTIQCQVDSQVTMMFWYRQQPGQSLTLIATANQGSEATYESGFVIDKFPISRPNLTFSTLTVSNMSPEDSSIYLCSVAQVNTEAFFGQGTRLTVV.

The rearrangement joins TRBV5-1 to TRBJ1-1; D is perhaps TRBD1 (5 bases). The germline V gene has CDR1 SGHRS and CDR2 YFSETQ. V gave up 0 bases and J gave up 6 bases, with 9 bases separating them. There are 13 residues in the CDR3. The DNA of the CDR3 is TGCGCCAGCAGCTTGGAAGGGGCCGCTGAAGCTTTCTTT. It specifies CASSLEGAAEAFF.

This chain links TRBV11-2 with TRBJ1-2; D call uncertain. This CDR3 has 15 residues. Germline V lookup: CDR1 SGHAT, CDR2 FQNNGV. Trimming took off 1 base at V and 4 bases at J, with 13 bases between the two ends. The CDR3 coding sequence is TGTGCCAGCAGCTTAGGAAGGTTGGTAGGCTATGGCTACACCTTC. Its translation: CASSLGRLVGYGYTF.

This chain uses TRBV2 with TRBJ1-2; D is undetermined. This CDR3 spans 14 amino acids. V lost 7 bases and J lost 4, with 16 bases in between. From germline, CDR1 is SNHLY and CDR2 FYNNEI. Here the CDR3 reads CASTTKGEGYGYTF. The CDR3 bases are TGTGCCAGCACCACGAAGGGTGAGGGCTATGGCTACACCTTC.

The chain links TRBV6-5 to TRBJ2-7; TRBD1 aligns across 9 bases. The length of the CDR3 is 16 residues. Unmatched junction bases numbered 12, after V lost 3 bases and J lost 6 bases. Per germline, CDR1 MNHEY and CDR2 SVGAGI. The chain's CDR3 is CASSYSPRDRDLEQYF. The CDR3 region has the DNA TGTGCCAGCAGTTATAGCCCTCGGGACAGGGATCTCGAGCAGTACTTC.

The V gene is TRBV7-3, the J gene TRBJ2-1; 8 bases map to TRBD1. The CDR3 has 12 residues. J gave up 9 bases and V 5 bases, and 3 bases lay outside the gene matches. The germline gives CDR1 SGHTA, CDR2 FQGTGA. CDR3 DNA: TGTGCCAGCAGCCCAGGGGGCCTTGAGCAGTTCTTC. The encoded protein is CASSPGGLEQFF. The variable domain in full, with the rest retrieved from reference TRBV7-3 and TRBJ2-1, is GAGVSQTPSNKVTEKGKYVELRCDPISGHTALYWYRQSLGQGPEFLIYFQGTGAADDSGLPNDRFFAVRPEGSVSTLKIQRTERGDSAVYLCASSPGGLEQFFGPGTRLTVL.

The rearrangement uses TRBV9 and TRBJ2-1, with D tentatively TRBD2 (7 bases). The CDR3 covers 14 residues. Trimming cost V 4 bases and J 7 bases, with 15 bases left between them. The V gene's germline CDR1 is SGDLS and CDR2 YYNGEE. CDR3 sequence: CASSPGGGDNEQFF. CDR3 in DNA: TGTGCCAGCAGCCCCGGAGGGGGGGATAATGAGCAGTTCTTC.

The genes are TRBV24-1 and TRBJ2-2; either TRBD1 or TRBD2 may supply D (5 bases each). The V end lost 3 bases, the J end lost 5 bases, and 12 bases lay between the germline ends. This CDR3 comprises 15 residues. From germline, CDR1 is KGHDR and CDR2 SFDVKD. The DNA for the CDR3 is TGTGCCACCAGTGATCCACGGGGCGGGACCGGGGAGCTGTTTTTT. Translation gives CATSDPRGGTGELFF.

The chain is built from TRBV2 and TRBJ2-4; 9 positions agree with TRBD2. Germline V gives CDR1 SNHLY, CDR2 FYNNEI. V shed 4 bases, J shed 6 bases, and the junction held 7 bases outside the gene matches. The length of the CDR3 is 15 residues. The DNA for the CDR3 is TGTGCCAGCAGTGGGGGAGTGACTAGCGGAAACATTCAGTACTTC. The encoded protein is CASSGGVTSGNIQYF.

The rearrangement links TRBV5-1 to TRBJ2-2; D is perhaps TRBD1 (5 bases). The V end was cut by 4 bases, the J end by 0 bases, with 10 bases between. This CDR3 is 15 amino acids long. The germline CDR1 and CDR2 sequences are SGHRS and YFSETQ. CDR3 sequence reads: CASSTDTPNTGELFF. In DNA, the CDR3 is TGCGCCAGCAGCACGGACACACCGAACACCGGGGAGCTGTTTTTT.

The chain employs TRBV5-1 and TRBJ1-6, with D perhaps matching TRBD1 (6 bases). The germline gives CDR1 SGHRS, CDR2 YFSETQ. The V and J ends lost 4 bases and 3 bases respectively, with 11 bases between them. The CDR3 covers 15 residues. The CDR3 nucleotides read TGCGCCAGCAGCCCGTGGACAGTCTATAATTCACCCCTCCACTTT. It encodes CASSPWTVYNSPLHF.

The chain recombines TRBV3-1 (or the pseudogene TRBV3-2) with TRBJ1-5; no reliable D call. The CDR3 spans 17 residues. Germline V CDR1 and CDR2: LGHDT, YNNKEL (reference sequence). V was cut by 1 base and J by 3 bases, with 16 bases left in between. In DNA, the CDR3 is TGTGCCAGCAGCCAAGCCCTTCCCGACGGTCACAATCAGCCCCAGCATTTT. This codes for CASSQALPDGHNQPQHF.